The 5 T cell receptor beta chains reported below all come from one sample, sequenced in a study of vaccination and CD4 T cells after COVID-19. Oncomine TCR Beta short-read sequencing was applied to DNA from cultured CD4+ T cells. One entry per CDR3 protein results from TCRdb running MiXCR on the PCR reads. The data contain some 11,000 distinct CDR3 sequences, approximately 82% of them singletons. These TCRs are of unknown antigen specificity. The treatment denotes: approximately nine-day PBMC culture with coronavirus spike peptide pools or control peptides (ViraFEST assay). The sample taken for sequencing was CD4+ T cells from blood, cultured in vitro. Receptors were obtained from a human donor who had recovered from COVID-19.

V usage is TRBV28 and J usage is TRBJ1-1; 8 nucleotides match TRBD1. V was clipped by 6 bases and J by 5 bases; unmatched bases: 14. The germline gives CDR1 MDHEN, CDR2 SYDVKM. There are 16 residues in the CDR3. CDR3 residues: CASSPGSGGIRTEAFF. The CDR3 region has the DNA TGTGCCAGCAGCCCGGGGTCAGGGGGCATTCGAACTGAAGCTTTCTTT.

This chain joins TRBV10-3 and TRBJ2-7; D unclear. V was trimmed by 1 base and J by 3 bases, leaving 10 bases between them. Germline CDR1 reads ENHRY; CDR2 reads SYGVKD. The CDR3 has 14 amino acids. As DNA, the CDR3 is TGTGCCATCAGTGAGTGGGTGGGAAGCTACGAGCAGTACTTC. Amino acid sequence: CAISEWVGSYEQYF.

The chain joins TRBV27 to TRBJ1-6; D is unclear. The CDR3 covers 13 residues. Germline CDR1 is MNHEY and CDR2 is SMNVEV (reference sequence). V was trimmed by 1 base and J by 8 bases, leaving 6 bases between them. The CDR3 protein is CASSLWKDSPLHF. The CDR3 nucleotides are TGTGCCAGCAGTTTATGGAAGGATTCACCCCTCCACTTT.

The V gene is TRBV15, the J gene TRBJ2-7; D gene uncertain. V was trimmed by 0 bases and J by 1 base, leaving 19 bases between them. This CDR3 has 18 amino acids. CDR1 and CDR2 (germline): LNHNV, YYDKDF (reference sequence). CDR3 in amino acids: CATSRERSRVLTSYEQYF. The CDR3 DNA sequence: TGTGCCACCAGCAGAGAACGGTCCCGGGTCCTCACATCCTACGAGCAGTACTTC.

The rearrangement links TRBV19 to TRBJ1-1; tentatively, D is TRBD1 (5 bases). Germline V lookup: CDR1 LNHDA, CDR2 SQIVND (reference sequence). The CDR3 consists of 14 residues. The ends were cut back, 8 bases at V and 0 bases at J, with 13 bases in the middle. The CDR3 loop is CASSRGGMNTEAFF. CDR3 coding DNA: TGTGCCAGTTCAAGGGGAGGAATGAACACTGAAGCTTTCTTT.